These 16 T cell receptor beta chains came from one sample sequenced in a study of control samples from healthy donors and cancer patients. The repertoire was sequenced with immunoSEQ multiplex PCR; TCRdb's copy has only in-frame clones and lacks some. The sample contains more than 150,000 clones, about 93% of which appear only once. Sequencing was done on a sample of blood. The receptors come from a man younger than 30 in good health.

CDR3: CASSLDGQASNQPQHF. Here the CDR3 DNA reads TGTGCCAGCAGCTTGGACGGACAGGCTAGCAATCAGCCCCAGCATTTT. The chain has TRBV5-4 and TRBJ1-5, with 7 positions matching TRBD1. J gave up 0 bases and V 0 bases, and 3 bases lay outside the gene matches. The length of the CDR3 is 16 residues. Germline values: CDR1 SGHNT, CDR2 YYREEE (reference sequence).

V gene TRBV6-1 combines with J gene TRBJ2-7, with D perhaps matching TRBD2 (6 bases). Trimming took off 4 bases at V and 2 bases at J, with 18 bases between the two ends. Per the germline V gene, CDR1 is MNHNS and CDR2 is SASEGT. The CDR3 runs to 16 residues. The CDR3 DNA reads as TGTGCCAGCAGTGCCGCCGGGGGAGGAGGGCCCTACGAGCAGTACTTC. This gives the protein CASSAAGGGGPYEQYF.

The chain combines TRBV5-1 with TRBJ2-3; the D gene is possibly TRBD2 (6 bases). This CDR3 is built from 15 residues. CDR1 and CDR2 from the germline V gene are SGHRS and YFSETQ. The germline V and J ends were trimmed by 4 bases and 0 bases, with 12 bases remaining between them. DNA of the CDR3: TGCGCCAGCAGCCCCTACGGGGGAAGCACAGATACGCAGTATTTT. It specifies CASSPYGGSTDTQYF.

The chain recombines TRBV6-1 with TRBJ2-2; 9 positions agree with TRBD1. Germline V gives CDR1 MNHNS, CDR2 SASEGT. This CDR3 is 16 amino acids long. J was trimmed by 5 bases and V by 3 bases; bases with no gene match: 7. CDR3 bases: TGTGCCAGCAGTGACCCGGGACAGGGCGTTACCGGGGAGCTGTTTTTT. It yields the protein CASSDPGQGVTGELFF.

The chain employs TRBV19 and TRBJ2-1, with 10 bases matching TRBD2. V shed 11 bases, J shed 3 bases, and the junction held 7 bases outside the gene matches. Germline V gene data show CDR1 as LNHDA and CDR2 as SQIVND (reference sequence). CDR3 length equals 14 residues. CDR3: CAAGAGGFYNEQFF. The CDR3 DNA is TGTGCCGCTGGAGCGGGGGGGTTCTACAATGAGCAGTTCTTC.

V gene TRBV7-2 combines with J gene TRBJ2-1, with 15 bases fitting TRBD2. CDR3 length: 18 amino acids. Unmatched junction bases numbered 11, after V lost 5 bases and J lost 6 bases. Germline V gene data show CDR1 as SGHTA and CDR2 as FQGNSA. DNA of the CDR3: TGTGCCAGCAGCCTACGAGGGACTAGCGGGGGGCCGTTCAATGAGCAGTTCTTC. It is translated as CASSLRGTSGGPFNEQFF. Full variable domain (outside the CDR3, taken from reference TRBV7-2 and TRBJ2-1): GAGVSQSPSNKVTEKGKDVELRCDPISGHTALYWYRQSLGQGLEFLIYFQGNSAPDKSGLPSDRFSAERTGGSVSTLTIQRTQQEDSAVYLCASSLRGTSGGPFNEQFFGPGTRLTVL.

The rearrangement uses TRBV29-1 and TRBJ2-3; the D gene is possibly TRBD1 (6 bases). Trimming pared 2 bases from V and 2 bases from J, leaving 11 bases between. The germline gives CDR1 SQVTM, CDR2 ANQGSEA. The CDR3 extends over 14 amino acids. The CDR3 spells CSVELGAYTDTQYF. The CDR3 DNA follows: TGCAGCGTTGAATTGGGGGCGTACACAGATACGCAGTATTTT.

The chain combines TRBV5-1 with TRBJ1-5, with D possibly TRBD1 on 6 matching bases. The V end was cut by 4 bases, the J end by 0 bases, with 11 bases between. The germline gives CDR1 SGHRS, CDR2 YFSETQ. This CDR3 is built from 15 residues. This CDR3 reads CASSLGQYSNQPQHF. The CDR3 DNA reads TGCGCCAGCAGCCTTGGACAGTATAGCAATCAGCCCCAGCATTTT.

The J gene is TRBJ2-7, the V gene TRBV18; D ambiguous. CDR3 size: 13 residues. Trimming took 3 bases from V and 2 from J, leaving 8 bases between them. Germline CDR1 and CDR2: KGHSH and LQKENI. The CDR3 reads CASSPGYTYEQYF. In DNA form, the CDR3 reads TGTGCCAGCTCACCTGGATATACCTACGAGCAGTACTTC.

The rearrangement uses TRBV3-1 (or the pseudogene TRBV3-2) and TRBJ2-3, with TRBD1 identical over 8 bases. Germline-derived CDR1 and CDR2 are LGHDT and YNNKEL (reference sequence). This CDR3 spans 16 amino acids. V gave up 5 bases and J gave up 1 base; unmatched junction bases: 8. The CDR3 here is CASSSRDRRGTDTQYF. The CDR3 coding sequence is TGTGCCAGCAGCTCCCGGGACAGGAGGGGCACAGATACGCAGTATTTT.

The chain carries TRBV6-5 and TRBJ2-2; tentative D call: TRBD2 (5 bases). The ends were cut back, 2 bases at V and 6 bases at J, with 10 bases in the middle. The CDR3 has 14 amino acids. The germline V gene encodes CDR1 MNHEY and CDR2 SVGAGI. The CDR3 DNA reads TGTGCCAGCAGTTACAGGGAGAGGGCCGGGGAGCTGTTTTTT. Translated: CASSYRERAGELFF.

The chain uses TRBV30 and TRBJ2-4; a possible D gene is TRBD1 (6 bases). V was shortened by 0 bases and J by 3 bases, with 9 bases between the two germline ends. The CDR3 is 14 residues long. CDR1 is GTSNPN, CDR2 SVGIG, per germline (reference sequence). The DNA for the CDR3 is TGTGCCTGGAGTGTACCAGGGGACAAAAACATTCAGTACTTC. Its protein product is CAWSVPGDKNIQYF.

The V gene is TRBV7-9, the J gene TRBJ1-4; possibly TRBD1 for D (5 bases). Germline V CDR1 and CDR2: SEHNR, FQNEAQ (reference sequence). V gave up 4 bases and J gave up 11 bases, with 17 bases separating them. This CDR3 is built from 14 residues. The DNA of the CDR3 is TGTGCCAGCAGCTCAATTGGGGGTGATTCGAAACTGTTTTTT. Translation: CASSSIGGDSKLFF. Full variable domain (rest looked up from reference TRBV7-9 and TRBJ1-4): DTGVSQNPRHKITKRGQNVTFRCDPISEHNRLYWYRQTLGQGPEFLTYFQNEAQLEKSRLLSDRFSAERPKGSFSTLEIQRTEQGDSAMYLCASSSIGGDSKLFFGSGTQLSVL.

As for this clone: The sample carries other DNA sequences with the same CDR3. The chain employs TRBV2 and TRBJ2-3, with 7 bases matching TRBD2. This CDR3 comprises 14 residues. Trimming at V came to 1 base and at J to 6 bases, leaving 4 bases not matched to a gene. CDR1 SNHLY and CDR2 FYNNEI come from the germline V gene. CDR3 in amino acids: CASSEGGGTDTQYF. CDR3 DNA: TGTGCCAGCAGTGAAGGGGGAGGGACTGATACGCAGTATTTT.

In nucleotides, the CDR3 is TGTGCCAGCAGCCCCCCTACGGGAAGCACCGGGGAGCTGTTTTTT. It codes for CASSPPTGSTGELFF. This chain links TRBV5-6 with TRBJ2-2, with D possibly being TRBD2 (5 bases). This CDR3 is 15 amino acids long. CDR1 is SGHDT and CDR2 is YYEEEE in the germline V gene. The V gene lost 4 bases and the J gene lost 4 bases, with 14 bases spanning the gap. Full variable domain (rest looked up from reference TRBV5-6 and TRBJ2-2): DAGVTQSPTHLIKTRGQQVTLRCSPKSGHDTVSWYQQALGQGPQFIFQYYEEEERQRGNFPDRFSGHQFPNYSSELNVNALLLGDSALYLCASSPPTGSTGELFFGEGSRLTVL.

Only one count was recorded for this clone. The chain joins TRBV9 to TRBJ1-4; the match to TRBD1 covers 9 bases. With V trimmed by 4 bases and J by 8 bases, 9 bases remained unmatched. From germline, CDR1 is SGDLS and CDR2 YYNGEE. CDR3 size: 15 residues. CDR3 amino acids: CASSPTGGAGEKLFF. As DNA, the CDR3 is TGTGCCAGCAGCCCAACAGGGGGCGCTGGGGAAAAACTGTTTTTT.